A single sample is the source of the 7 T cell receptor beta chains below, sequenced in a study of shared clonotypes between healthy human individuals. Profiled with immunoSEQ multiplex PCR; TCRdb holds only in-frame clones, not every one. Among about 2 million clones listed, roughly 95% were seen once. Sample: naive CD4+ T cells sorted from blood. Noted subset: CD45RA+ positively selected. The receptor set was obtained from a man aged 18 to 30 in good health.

The CDR3 nucleotides are TGCAGCGTTTACACCGGGACAGGGAACGGTGAAAAACTGTTTTTT. Its translation is CSVYTGTGNGEKLFF. V is TRBV29-1 and J is TRBJ1-4; the match to TRBD1 covers 9 bases. The trim removed 5 bases at V and 7 bases at J, leaving 11 bases unmatched. Germline CDR1 SQVTM, CDR2 ANQGSEA. This CDR3 has 15 amino acids.

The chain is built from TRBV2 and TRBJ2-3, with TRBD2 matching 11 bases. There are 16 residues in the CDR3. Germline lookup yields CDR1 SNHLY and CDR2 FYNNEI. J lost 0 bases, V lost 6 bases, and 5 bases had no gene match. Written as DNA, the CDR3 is TGTGCCAGCAGACTGACTAGCGGGGCTAGCACAGATACGCAGTATTTT. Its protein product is CASRLTSGASTDTQYF.

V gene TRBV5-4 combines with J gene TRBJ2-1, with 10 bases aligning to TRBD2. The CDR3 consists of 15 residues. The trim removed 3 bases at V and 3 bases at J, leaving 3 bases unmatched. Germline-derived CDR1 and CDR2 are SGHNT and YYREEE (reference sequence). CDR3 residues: CASSSGTSDYNEQFF. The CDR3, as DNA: TGTGCCAGCAGCTCCGGGACTAGCGACTACAATGAGCAGTTCTTC. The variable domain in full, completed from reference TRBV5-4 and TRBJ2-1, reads ETGVTQSPTHLIKTRGQQVTLRCSSQSGHNTVSWYQQALGQGPQFIFQYYREEENGRGNFPPRFSGLQFPNYSSELNVNALELDDSALYLCASSSGTSDYNEQFFGPGTRLTVL.

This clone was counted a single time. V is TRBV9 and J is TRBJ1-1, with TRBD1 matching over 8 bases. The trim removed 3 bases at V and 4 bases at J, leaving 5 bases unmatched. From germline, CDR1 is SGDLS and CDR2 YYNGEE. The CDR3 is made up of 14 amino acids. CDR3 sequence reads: CASSARQGPTEAFF. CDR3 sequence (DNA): TGTGCCAGCAGCGCCCGACAGGGGCCCACTGAAGCTTTCTTT.

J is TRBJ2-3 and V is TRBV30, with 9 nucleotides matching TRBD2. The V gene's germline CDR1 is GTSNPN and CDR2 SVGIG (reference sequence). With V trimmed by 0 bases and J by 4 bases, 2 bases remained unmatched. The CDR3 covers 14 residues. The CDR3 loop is CAWSVSGGSDTQYF. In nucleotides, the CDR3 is TGTGCCTGGAGTGTTAGCGGGGGATCAGATACGCAGTATTTT. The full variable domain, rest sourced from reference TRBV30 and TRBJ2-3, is SQTIHQWPATLVQPVGSPLSLECTVEGTSNPNLYWYRQAAGRGLQLLFYSVGIGQISSEVPQNLSASRPQDRQFILSSKKLLLSDSGFYLCAWSVSGGSDTQYFGPGTRLTVL.

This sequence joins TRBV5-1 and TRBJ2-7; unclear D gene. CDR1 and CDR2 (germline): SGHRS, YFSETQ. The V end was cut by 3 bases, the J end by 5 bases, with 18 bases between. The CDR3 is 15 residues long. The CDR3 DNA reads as TGCGCCAGCAGCTGGGCCCCCGTCAGTGGGGACGAGCAGTACTTC. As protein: CASSWAPVSGDEQYF.

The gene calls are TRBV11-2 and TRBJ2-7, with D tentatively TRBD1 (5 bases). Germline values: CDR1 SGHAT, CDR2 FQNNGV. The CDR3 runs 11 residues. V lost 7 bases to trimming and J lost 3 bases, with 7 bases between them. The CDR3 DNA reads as TGTGCCAGCACAGGGATCTACGAGCAGTACTTC. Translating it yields CASTGIYEQYF.